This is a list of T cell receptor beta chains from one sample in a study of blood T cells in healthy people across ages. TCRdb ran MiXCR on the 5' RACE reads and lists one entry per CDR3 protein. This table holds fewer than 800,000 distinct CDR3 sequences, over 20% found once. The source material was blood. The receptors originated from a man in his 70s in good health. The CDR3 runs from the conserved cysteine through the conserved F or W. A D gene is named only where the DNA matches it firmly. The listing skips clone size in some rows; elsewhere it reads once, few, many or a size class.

DNA: TGCGCCAGCAGCCACGACGGCGAGCTGAGCTCCTACAATGAGCAGTTCTTC; CDR3: CASSHDGELSSYNEQFF; length: 17; size: many; V: TRBV4-1; J: TRBJ2-1; D: .
DNA: TGCAGCGTTGATGGGGGGGCGACAGGGGACACAGATACGCAGTATTTT; CDR3: CSVDGGATGDTDTQYF; length: 16; size: few; V: TRBV29-1; J: TRBJ2-3; D: .
DNA: TGTGCCAGCAGCCCGACCGGGACAGGGGACACTGAAGCTTTCTTT; CDR3: CASSPTGTGDTEAFF; length: 15; size: few; V: TRBV7-3; J: TRBJ1-1; D: TRBD1
DNA: TGCGCCAGCAGCGCTAGCGGCACTAAATACAATGAGCAGTTCTTC; CDR3: CASSASGTKYNEQFF; length: 15; size: .; V: TRBV10-1; J: TRBJ2-1; D: TRBD2
DNA: TGCAGCGTTGCGGCAGATACCTACGAGCAGTACTTC; CDR3: CSVAADTYEQYF; length: 12; size: .; V: TRBV29-1; J: TRBJ2-7; D: .
DNA: TGTGCCAGCAGCGGTAGCGGGAGGCCCACAGATACGCAGTATTTT; CDR3: CASSGSGRPTDTQYF; length: 15; size: .; V: TRBV2; J: TRBJ2-3; D: TRBD2
DNA: TGTGCCAGCTCAGGGGGCAGCTCGATCTACGAGCAGTACTTC; CDR3: CASSGGSSIYEQYF; length: 14; size: .; V: TRBV2; J: TRBJ2-7; D: TRBD1
DNA: TGTGCCAGCAGTTTAACTAGCGGGAGTGGGATAAACATTCAGTACTTC; CDR3: CASSLTSGSGINIQYF; length: 16; size: .; V: TRBV27; J: TRBJ2-4; D: TRBD2
DNA: TGCGCCAGCAGTGAGTTTCATAGCGGGAAATACAATGAGCAGTTCTTC; CDR3: CASSEFHSGKYNEQFF; length: 16; size: .; V: TRBV10-2; J: TRBJ2-1; D: TRBD2
DNA: TGCGCCAGCAGCCTCCCGGTGGGGTCTGAGCAGTTCTTC; CDR3: CASSLPVGSEQFF; length: 13; size: .; V: TRBV5-1; J: TRBJ2-1; D: .
DNA: TGTGCCAGTAGCGCCGAACAGGGGTCTACTGGAAACACCATATATTTT; CDR3: CASSAEQGSTGNTIYF; length: 16; size: few; V: TRBV19; J: TRBJ1-3; D: TRBD1
DNA: TGTGCCAGCAGTGAAATCAGGGAAGCAACTAATGAAAAACTGTTTTTT; CDR3: CASSEIREATNEKLFF; length: 16; size: many; V: TRBV25-1; J: TRBJ1-4; D: .
DNA: TGTGCCAGCAGCAAAGGGACAGGGATCGATGGCTACACCTTC; CDR3: CASSKGTGIDGYTF; length: 14; size: few; V: TRBV7-9; J: TRBJ1-2; D: TRBD1
DNA: TGTGCCAGCAGTTCATTCCCCCCACTTAGGGGGAGGGCCAACAATGAGCAGTTCTTC; CDR3: CASSSFPPLRGRANNEQFF; length: 19; size: few; V: TRBV12-3/TRBV12-4; J: TRBJ2-1; D: .
DNA: TGCAGTGCTCACGGGACTAGCGGGACCGGGGCAGAGACCCAGTACTTC; CDR3: CSAHGTSGTGAETQYF; length: 16; size: many; V: TRBV20-1; J: TRBJ2-5; D: TRBD2
DNA: TGTGCCAGCTCACCCACGGCGGGGTACCAAGAGACCCAGTACTTC; CDR3: CASSPTAGYQETQYF; length: 15; size: .; V: TRBV18; J: TRBJ2-5; D: .
DNA: TGTGCCAGCAGTCTAAGACAGCCTGATTCACCCCTCCACTTT; CDR3: CASSLRQPDSPLHF; length: 14; size: .; V: TRBV28; J: TRBJ1-6; D: .
DNA: TGCAGTGCAACCCCACCGACAGGGGCCAGGGCCCTATATTTT; CDR3: CSATPPTGARALYF; length: 14; size: .; V: TRBV20-1; J: TRBJ1-3; D: TRBD1
DNA: TGCAGTGCTAGAGGTTCCGTGAATGAGCAGTTCTTC; CDR3: CSARGSVNEQFF; length: 12; size: .; V: TRBV20-1; J: TRBJ2-1; D: .
DNA: TGTGCCAGCAGTTACTCTGGACTAGCGGGACCCTACGAGCAGTACTTC; CDR3: CASSYSGLAGPYEQYF; length: 16; size: few; V: TRBV6-5; J: TRBJ2-7; D: TRBD2
DNA: TGTGCCAGCAGCGGACAGGGGGCTCAAGAGACCCAGTACTTC; CDR3: CASSGQGAQETQYF; length: 14; size: few; V: TRBV9; J: TRBJ2-5; D: TRBD1
DNA: TGTGCCAGCAGTCTTGCAGGCGCAGCGGATTACAATGAGCAGTTCTTC; CDR3: CASSLAGAADYNEQFF; length: 16; size: .; V: TRBV6-6; J: TRBJ2-1; D: .
DNA: TGCAGTGCAACAAGGGGGGAGGGCTCGCGATCCACAGATACGCAGTATTTT; CDR3: CSATRGEGSRSTDTQYF; length: 17; size: .; V: TRBV20-1; J: TRBJ2-3; D: .
DNA: TGTGCCAGCAGCTCCATAGCGGGAGGGTCAGATACGCAGTATTTT; CDR3: CASSSIAGGSDTQYF; length: 15; size: .; V: TRBV7-2; J: TRBJ2-3; D: TRBD2
DNA: TGTGCCAGCAACGAATTGGGCTACAATGAGCAGTTCTTC; CDR3: CASNELGYNEQFF; length: 13; size: few; V: TRBV11-3; J: TRBJ2-1; D: .
DNA: TGCAGTGCTAGGAACAGCACTAACTATGGCTACACCTTC; CDR3: CSARNSTNYGYTF; length: 13; size: few; V: TRBV20-1; J: TRBJ1-2; D: .
DNA: TGTGCCAGTAGTATAGATAGGCTAGCGGGGAGTGAGCAGCTCTTC; CDR3: CASSIDRLAGSEQLF; length: 15; size: .; V: TRBV19; J: TRBJ2-5; D: TRBD2
DNA: TGCAGCGTGCAGGGAGACGGGGCCAACGTCCTGACTTTC; CDR3: CSVQGDGANVLTF; length: 13; size: .; V: TRBV29-1; J: TRBJ2-6; D: .
DNA: TGTGCCAGCAGCCGCGGGACTAGCACCTACGAGCAGTACTTC; CDR3: CASSRGTSTYEQYF; length: 14; size: .; V: TRBV9; J: TRBJ2-7; D: TRBD2
DNA: TGTGCCAGCAGCCCCACCCCGGGACTATCTTCCAAGCAGTACTTC; CDR3: CASSPTPGLSSKQYF; length: 15; size: few; V: TRBV7-2; J: TRBJ2-7; D: TRBD2
DNA: TGTGCCAGCAGCTTGGACAGGGACCCCCACAATGAGCAGTTCTTC; CDR3: CASSLDRDPHNEQFF; length: 15; size: .; V: TRBV7-9; J: TRBJ2-1; D: TRBD1
DNA: TGTGCCAGCAGCCACCAGGGACACCGCCTCCTCAGCTACACCTTC; CDR3: CASSHQGHRLLSYTF; length: 15; size: .; V: TRBV14; J: TRBJ1-2; D: .
DNA: TGCAGCGTCTTACTAGGGAAGGGGGAGACCCAGTACTTC; CDR3: CSVLLGKGETQYF; length: 13; size: .; V: TRBV29-1; J: TRBJ2-5; D: .
DNA: TGTGCCAGCAGTGTATACCGGGACAGGGCCACTCGTGGAGCTTTCTTT; CDR3: CASSVYRDRATRGAFF; length: 16; size: few; V: TRBV27; J: TRBJ1-1; D: TRBD1
DNA: TGCAGCGTTGTGGCTAGCGGGAGTTTAGGGACCCAGTACTTC; CDR3: CSVVASGSLGTQYF; length: 14; size: few; V: TRBV29-1; J: TRBJ2-5; D: TRBD2
DNA: TGTGCCAGCTCAGACCGTAACTATGGCTACACCTTC; CDR3: CASSDRNYGYTF; length: 12; size: .; V: TRBV6-2/TRBV6-3; J: TRBJ1-2; D: .
DNA: TGTGCCACCAGCAGCATCACAGGGTCTGTTGAAAAACTGTTTTTT; CDR3: CATSSITGSVEKLFF; length: 15; size: few; V: TRBV15; J: TRBJ1-4; D: .
DNA: TGCAGTGCTAGAGATCTCCTAAGAGGGCCCAATGAGCAGTTCTTC; CDR3: CSARDLLRGPNEQFF; length: 15; size: few; V: TRBV20-1; J: TRBJ2-1; D: .
DNA: TGTGCCAGCAGTTTATCCGAGACAGGAGTCACAGATACGCAGTATTTT; CDR3: CASSLSETGVTDTQYF; length: 16; size: .; V: TRBV28; J: TRBJ2-3; D: .
DNA: TGTGCCAGCACCAAAGGGCCTGAGGGCACTGAAGCTTTCTTT; CDR3: CASTKGPEGTEAFF; length: 14; size: .; V: TRBV7-2; J: TRBJ1-1; D: .